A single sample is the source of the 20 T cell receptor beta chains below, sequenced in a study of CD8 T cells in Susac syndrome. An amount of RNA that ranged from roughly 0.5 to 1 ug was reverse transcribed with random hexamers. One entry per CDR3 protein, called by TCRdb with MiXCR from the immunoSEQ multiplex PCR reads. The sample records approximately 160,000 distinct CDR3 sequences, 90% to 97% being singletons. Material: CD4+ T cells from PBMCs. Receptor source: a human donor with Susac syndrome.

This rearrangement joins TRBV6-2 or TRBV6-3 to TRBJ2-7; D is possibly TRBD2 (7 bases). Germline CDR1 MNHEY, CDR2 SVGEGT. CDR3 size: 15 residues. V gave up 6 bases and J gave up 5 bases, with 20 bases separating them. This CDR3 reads CASSPWGGSGNEQYF. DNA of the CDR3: TGTGCCAGCAGCCCCTGGGGGGGCAGCGGAAACGAGCAGTACTTC.

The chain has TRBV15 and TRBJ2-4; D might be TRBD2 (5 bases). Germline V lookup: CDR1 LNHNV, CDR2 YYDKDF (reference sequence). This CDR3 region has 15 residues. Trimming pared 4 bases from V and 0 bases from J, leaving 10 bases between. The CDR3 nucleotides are TGTGCCACCAGCACCATAGCGATAGCCAAAAACATTCAGTACTTC. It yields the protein CATSTIAIAKNIQYF.

CDR3 sequence (DNA): TGTGCCAGCAGCCAAGGGCCCGACAGCGAAAAACTGTTTTTT. Protein: CASSQGPDSEKLFF. The rearrangement uses TRBV3-1 and TRBJ1-4; TRBD1 might be the D (5 bases). Germline V gene sequence: CDR1 LGHDT, CDR2 YNNKEL (reference sequence). Deletions cut 1 base from V and 8 bases from J, with 11 bases between. This CDR3 is built from 14 residues.

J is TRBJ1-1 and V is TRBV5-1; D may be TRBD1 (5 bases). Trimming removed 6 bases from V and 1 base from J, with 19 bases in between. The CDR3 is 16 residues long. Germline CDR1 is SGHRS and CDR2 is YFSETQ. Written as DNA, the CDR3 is TGCGCCAGCAAAACGTCACCGGGACCAGAGAACACTGAAGCTTTCTTT. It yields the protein CASKTSPGPENTEAFF.

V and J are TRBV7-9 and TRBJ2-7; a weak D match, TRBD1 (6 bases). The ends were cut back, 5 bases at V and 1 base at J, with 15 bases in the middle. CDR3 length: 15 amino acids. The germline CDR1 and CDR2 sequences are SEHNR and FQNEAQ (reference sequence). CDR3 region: CASSDRRMESYEQYF. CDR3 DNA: TGTGCCAGCAGCGACAGGCGGATGGAGTCCTACGAGCAGTACTTC.

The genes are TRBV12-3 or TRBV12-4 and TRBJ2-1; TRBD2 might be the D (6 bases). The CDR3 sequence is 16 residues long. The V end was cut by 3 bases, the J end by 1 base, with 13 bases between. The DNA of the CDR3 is TGTGCCAGCAGTTTTAGGGGACTCCGATCCTACAATGAGCAGTTCTTC. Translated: CASSFRGLRSYNEQFF.

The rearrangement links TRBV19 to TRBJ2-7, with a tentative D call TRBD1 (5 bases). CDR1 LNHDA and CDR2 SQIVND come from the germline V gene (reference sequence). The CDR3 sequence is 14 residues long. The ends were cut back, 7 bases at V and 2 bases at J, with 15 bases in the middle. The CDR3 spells CASIEDIPPYEQYF. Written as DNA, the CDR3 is TGTGCCAGTATTGAGGACATCCCTCCCTACGAGCAGTACTTC.

The CDR3: CASSQSIEGTTIYF. The CDR3, as DNA: TGCGCCAGCAGTCAATCGATCGAGGGTACCACCATATATTTT. V is TRBV23-1 and J is TRBJ1-3, with D unresolved. Being an ORF, TRBV23-1 has a function that is uncertain. The CDR3 has 14 residues. V was clipped by 0 bases and J by 9 bases, with 12 bases between them.

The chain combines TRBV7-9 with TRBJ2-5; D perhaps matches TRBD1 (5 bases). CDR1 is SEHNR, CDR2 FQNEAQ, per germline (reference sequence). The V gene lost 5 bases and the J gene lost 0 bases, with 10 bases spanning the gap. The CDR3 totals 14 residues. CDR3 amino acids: CASSEQAYQETQYF. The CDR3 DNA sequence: TGTGCCAGCAGCGAACAGGCATACCAAGAGACCCAGTACTTC.

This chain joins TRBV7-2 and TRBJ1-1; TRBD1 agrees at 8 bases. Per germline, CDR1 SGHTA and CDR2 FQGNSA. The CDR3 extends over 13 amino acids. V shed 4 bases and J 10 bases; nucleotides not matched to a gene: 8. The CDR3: CASSSGGARSAFF. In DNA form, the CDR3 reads TGTGCCAGCAGCTCAGGGGGCGCCCGGTCAGCTTTCTTT. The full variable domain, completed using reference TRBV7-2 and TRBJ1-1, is GAGVSQSPSNKVTEKGKDVELRCDPISGHTALYWYRQSLGQGLEFLIYFQGNSAPDKSGLPSDRFSAERTGGSVSTLTIQRTQQEDSAVYLCASSSGGARSAFFGQGTRLTVV.

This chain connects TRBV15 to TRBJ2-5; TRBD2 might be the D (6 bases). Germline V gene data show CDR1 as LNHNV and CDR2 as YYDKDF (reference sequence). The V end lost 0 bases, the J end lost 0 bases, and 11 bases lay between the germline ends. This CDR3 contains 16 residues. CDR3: CATSRDYGGNQETQYF. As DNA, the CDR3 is TGTGCCACCAGCAGAGATTACGGCGGGAACCAAGAGACCCAGTACTTC.

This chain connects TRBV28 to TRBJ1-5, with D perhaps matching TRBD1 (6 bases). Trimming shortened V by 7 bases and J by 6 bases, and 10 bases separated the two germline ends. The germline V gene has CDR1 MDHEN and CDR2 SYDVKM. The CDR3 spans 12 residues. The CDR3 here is CASMGGLQPQHF. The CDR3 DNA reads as TGTGCCAGCATGGGGGGGCTTCAGCCCCAGCATTTT.

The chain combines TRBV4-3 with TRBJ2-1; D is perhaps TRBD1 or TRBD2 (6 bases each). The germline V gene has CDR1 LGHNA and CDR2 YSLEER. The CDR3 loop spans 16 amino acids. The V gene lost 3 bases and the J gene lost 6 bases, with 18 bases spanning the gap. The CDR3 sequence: CASSQSSRGRGNEQFF. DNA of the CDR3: TGCGCCAGCAGCCAGTCTTCCCGGGGGCGCGGCAATGAGCAGTTCTTC.

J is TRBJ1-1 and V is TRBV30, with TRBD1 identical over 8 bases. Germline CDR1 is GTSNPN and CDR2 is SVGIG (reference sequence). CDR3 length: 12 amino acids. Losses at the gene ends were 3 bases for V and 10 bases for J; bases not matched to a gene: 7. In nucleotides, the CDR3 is TGTGCCTGGAGAGCGACAGGGGTGGCAGCTTTCTTT. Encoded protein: CAWRATGVAAFF.

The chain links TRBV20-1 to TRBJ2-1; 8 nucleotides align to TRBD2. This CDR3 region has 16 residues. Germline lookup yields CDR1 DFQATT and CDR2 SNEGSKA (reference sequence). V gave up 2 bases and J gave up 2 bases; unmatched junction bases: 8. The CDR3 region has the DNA TGCAGTGCTAGACGGGATTGGCGGGAGGCCTACAATGAGCAGTTCTTC. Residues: CSARRDWREAYNEQFF.

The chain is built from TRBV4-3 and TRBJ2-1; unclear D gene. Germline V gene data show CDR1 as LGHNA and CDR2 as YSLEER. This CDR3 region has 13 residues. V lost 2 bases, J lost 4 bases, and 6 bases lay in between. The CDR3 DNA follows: TGCGCCAGCAGCCAACGGCTATACAATGAGCAGTTCTTC. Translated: CASSQRLYNEQFF.

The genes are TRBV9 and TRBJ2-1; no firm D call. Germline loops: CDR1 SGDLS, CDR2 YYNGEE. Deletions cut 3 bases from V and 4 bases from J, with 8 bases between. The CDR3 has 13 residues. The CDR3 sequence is CASSANLYNEQFF. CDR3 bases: TGTGCCAGCAGCGCGAACCTTTACAATGAGCAGTTCTTC.

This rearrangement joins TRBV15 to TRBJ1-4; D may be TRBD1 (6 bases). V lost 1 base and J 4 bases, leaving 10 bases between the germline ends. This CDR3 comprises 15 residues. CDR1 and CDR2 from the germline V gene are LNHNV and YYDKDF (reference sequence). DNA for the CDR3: TGTGCCACCAGCAGAGGGGGGGCGAGTAATGAAAAACTGTTTTTT. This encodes CATSRGGASNEKLFF.

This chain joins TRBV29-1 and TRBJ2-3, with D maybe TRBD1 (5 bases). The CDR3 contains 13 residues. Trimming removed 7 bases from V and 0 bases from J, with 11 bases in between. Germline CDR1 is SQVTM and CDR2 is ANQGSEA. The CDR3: CSAGKYSTDTQYF. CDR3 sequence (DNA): TGCAGCGCAGGGAAGTATAGCACAGATACGCAGTATTTT.

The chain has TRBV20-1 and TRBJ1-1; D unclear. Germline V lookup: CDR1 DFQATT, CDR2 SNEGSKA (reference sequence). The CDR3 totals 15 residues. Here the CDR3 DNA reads TGCAGCGCGAATGTGGTCCGAGGCATGAACACTGAAGCTTTCTTT. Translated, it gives CSANVVRGMNTEAFF.